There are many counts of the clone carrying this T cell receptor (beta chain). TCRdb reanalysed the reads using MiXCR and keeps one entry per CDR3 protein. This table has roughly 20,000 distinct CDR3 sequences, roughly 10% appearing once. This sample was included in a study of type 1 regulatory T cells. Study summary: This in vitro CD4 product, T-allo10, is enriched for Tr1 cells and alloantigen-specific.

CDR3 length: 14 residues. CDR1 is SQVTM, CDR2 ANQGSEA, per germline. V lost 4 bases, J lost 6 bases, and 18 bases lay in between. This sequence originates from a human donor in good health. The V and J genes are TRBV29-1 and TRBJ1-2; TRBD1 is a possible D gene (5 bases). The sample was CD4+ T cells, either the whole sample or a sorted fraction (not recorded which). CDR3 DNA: TGCAGCGTTGCACAGAGATCGGGGCCCGATGGCTACACCTTC. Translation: CSVAQRSGPDGYTF.